The entry below describes one TCR beta chain. Next came a second PCR, run for about 7 to 11 cycles, which used a sample-barcoded 5' primer along with a J-beta primer mix. Each CDR3 protein gets one entry after TCRdb re-called the 5' RACE reads with MiXCR. The sample comprises 1.5 million to 2 million distinct CDR3 sequences, about 49% of which are singletons, and around 2.1% rests with the top ten. The sample comes from a study of blood T cells in healthy people across ages. This CDR3 has 15 residues. The junction had 4 bases not matched to a gene; V was cut back by 4 bases and J by 1 base. CDR1 and CDR2 (germline): LGHDT, YNNKEL (reference sequence).

The TCR sequence derives from a woman aged 40 to 49 in good health. The V gene is TRBV3-1, the J gene TRBJ2-7; TRBD2 matches at 10 bases. Sample: blood. Here the CDR3 reads CASSPSLAGSYEQYF. Here the CDR3 DNA reads TGTGCCAGCAGCCCCTCACTAGCGGGATCCTACGAGCAGTACTTC.